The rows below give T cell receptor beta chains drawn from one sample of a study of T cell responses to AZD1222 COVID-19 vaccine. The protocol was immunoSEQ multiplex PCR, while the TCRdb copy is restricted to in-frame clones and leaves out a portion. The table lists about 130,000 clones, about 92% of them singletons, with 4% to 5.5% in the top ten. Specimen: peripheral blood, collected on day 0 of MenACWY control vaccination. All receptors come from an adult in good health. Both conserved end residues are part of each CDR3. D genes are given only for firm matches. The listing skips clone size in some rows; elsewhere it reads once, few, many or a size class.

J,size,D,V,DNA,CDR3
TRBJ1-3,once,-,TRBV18,TGTGCCAGCTCAACTTACTTAAACTCTGGAAACACCATATATTTT,CASSTYLNSGNTIYF
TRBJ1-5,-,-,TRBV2,TGTGCCAGCAGTGAAATGGCCCCGACAGGACAGCCCCAGCATTTT,CASSEMAPTGQPQHF
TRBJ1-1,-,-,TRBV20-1,TGCAGTGCTAGTGTTCCCGGCGGCACTGAAGCTTTCTTT,CSASVPGGTEAFF
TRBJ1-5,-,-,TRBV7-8,TGTGCCAGCAGTCCCCAGGGTGGAGGTCAGCCCCAGCATTTT,CASSPQGGGQPQHF
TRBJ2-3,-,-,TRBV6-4,TGTGCCAGCAGTGTCGGGAGTTCGACAGATACGCAGTATTTT,CASSVGSSTDTQYF
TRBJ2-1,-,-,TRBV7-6,TGTGCCAGCAGCTCCCCCCTTTCGGACCGCTCCAATGAGCAGTTCTTC,CASSSPLSDRSNEQFF
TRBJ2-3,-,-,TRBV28,TGTGCCAGCAGTTCCCCTCCCACAGATACGCAGTATTTT,CASSSPPTDTQYF
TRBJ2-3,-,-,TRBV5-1,TGCGCCAGCAGCTTGGCTGGGGGGATGGGAGATACGCAGTATTTT,CASSLAGGMGDTQYF
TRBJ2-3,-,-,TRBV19,TGTGCCAGTACTAGCACAGATACGCAGTATTTT,CASTSTDTQYF
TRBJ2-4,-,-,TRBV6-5,TGTGCCAGCAGTTACGGGGTGGGAAACATTCAGTACTTC,CASSYGVGNIQYF
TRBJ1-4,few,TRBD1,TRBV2,TGTGCCAGCAGTGAACCCGCCGGACAGGGGCTTAATGAAAAACTGTTTTTT,CASSEPAGQGLNEKLFF
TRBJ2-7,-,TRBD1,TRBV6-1,TGTGCCAGCAGTGACCAAGGGGGCCCCTACGAGCAGTACTTC,CASSDQGGPYEQYF
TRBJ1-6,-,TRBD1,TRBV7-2,TGTGCCAGCAGCGGACAGGGTTTCTATAATTCACCCCTCCACTTT,CASSGQGFYNSPLHF
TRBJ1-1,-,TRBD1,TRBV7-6,TGTGCCAGCAGCGAGGACAGGGGGAACACTGAAGCTTTCTTT,CASSEDRGNTEAFF
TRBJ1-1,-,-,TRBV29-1,TGCAGCGTGGCCGGCGGGCAGGGAGGAACTGAAGCTTTCTTT,CSVAGGQGGTEAFF
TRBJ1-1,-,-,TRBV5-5,TGTGCCAGCAGCTTGGTCGTCAGGGCTTTTGACGCTTTCTTT,CASSLVVRAFDAFF
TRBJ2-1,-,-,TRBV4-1,TGCGCCAGCAGCCAAGTGGGGTCAGGGGACTACAATGAGCAGTTCTTC,CASSQVGSGDYNEQFF
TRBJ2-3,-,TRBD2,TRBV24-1,TGTGCCACCAGTGATCCTTGGCGGGAGAGGACAGATACGCAGTATTTT,CATSDPWRERTDTQYF
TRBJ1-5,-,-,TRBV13,TGTGCCAGCAGCTCGAGCTATAGCAATCAGCCCCAGCATTTT,CASSSSYSNQPQHF
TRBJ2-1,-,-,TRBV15,TGTGCCACCAGCAGAGGAGGACTACACAATGAGCAGTTCTTC,CATSRGGLHNEQFF
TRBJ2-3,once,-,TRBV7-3,TGTGCCAGCAGCTTAGGCGGGGCCTCAGATACGCAGTATTTT,CASSLGGASDTQYF
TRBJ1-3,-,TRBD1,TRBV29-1,TGCAGCGCACTGGGACAGTCGAGCTCTGGAAACACCATATATTTT,CSALGQSSSGNTIYF
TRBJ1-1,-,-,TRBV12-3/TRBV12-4,TGTGCCAGCAGCTTGGAGTCTGAAGCTTTCTTT,CASSLESEAFF
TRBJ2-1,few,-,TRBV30,TGTGCCTGGAGTGTACGGACCCACAGGAGCTCCTACAATGAGCAGTTCTTC,CAWSVRTHRSSYNEQFF
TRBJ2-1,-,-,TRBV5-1,TGCGCCAGCAGCTTGGGACCCGGCAATGAGCAGTTCTTC,CASSLGPGNEQFF
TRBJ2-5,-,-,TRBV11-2,TGTGCCAGCAGCTTTCAACTCGCGTCTTGGACCCAGTACTTC,CASSFQLASWTQYF
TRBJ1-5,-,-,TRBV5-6,TGTGCCAGCAGTCCAGGGGTGTATAGCAATCAGCCCCAGCATTTT,CASSPGVYSNQPQHF
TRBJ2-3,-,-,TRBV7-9,TGTGCCAGCACCCGGGACTCCTGGGTAGATACGCAGTATTTT,CASTRDSWVDTQYF
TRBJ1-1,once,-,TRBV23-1,TGCGCCAGCAGTCAATCGGAGGGCGGGTGGCCTGAAGCTTTCTTT,CASSQSEGGWPEAFF
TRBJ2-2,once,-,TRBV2,TGTGCCAGCAGTGCCCAACAGGGCACCGGGGAGCTGTTTTTT,CASSAQQGTGELFF